The sequence of this T cell receptor beta chain was determined in a study of blood T cell repertoires in COVID-19. Looking at the study overall: Samples taken during acute and convalescent COVID-19 were collected in the United States, Italy and Spain. The analysed material was cDNA or gDNA that came from T cells, B-cell-depleted T cells, or PBMCs.

The germline V gene has CDR1 DFQATT and CDR2 SNEGSKA (reference sequence). The CDR3 extends over 10 amino acids. V lost 4 bases, J lost 7 bases, and 7 bases lay in between. This clone was seen only once. As originally analysed: Reference gene primer amplification yielded estimated nucleated cell counts. Assay used: immunoSEQ multiplex PCR; TCRdb lists only in-frame clones, some missing. That table supplies the V and J calls and clone size; D and trimming were determined from the DNA. The table includes 130,000 or so clones, roughly 79% detected once. The receptor comes from a human donor in a cohort sampled during active COVID-19. The sample taken for sequencing was peripheral blood. The chain recombines TRBV20-1 with TRBJ1-1; no clear D gene. CDR3 coding DNA: TGCAGTGCTATGAGAGTTGAAGCTTTCTTT. Encoded protein: CSAMRVEAFF.